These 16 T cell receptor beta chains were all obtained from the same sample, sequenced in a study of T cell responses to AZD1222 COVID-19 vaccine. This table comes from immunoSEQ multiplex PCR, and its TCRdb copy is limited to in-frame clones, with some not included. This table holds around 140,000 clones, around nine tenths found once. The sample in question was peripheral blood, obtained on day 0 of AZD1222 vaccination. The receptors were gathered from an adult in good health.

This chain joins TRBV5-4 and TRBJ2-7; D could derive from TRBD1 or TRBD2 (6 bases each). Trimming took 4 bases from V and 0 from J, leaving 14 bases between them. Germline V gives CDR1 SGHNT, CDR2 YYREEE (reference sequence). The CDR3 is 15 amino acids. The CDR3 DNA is TGTGCCAGCAGCCAAACGGGGGCGAGCTCCTACGAGCAGTACTTC. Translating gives CASSQTGASSYEQYF.

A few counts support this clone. The CDR3 DNA follows: TGTGCCAGCAGCCTGGTCACCGGGGAGCTGTTTTTT. Its protein product is CASSLVTGELFF. The genes are TRBV7-9 and TRBJ2-2; D is undetermined. The V gene's germline CDR1 is SEHNR and CDR2 FQNEAQ (reference sequence). The CDR3 is 12 amino acids. The germline V and J ends were trimmed by 5 bases and 4 bases, with 5 bases remaining between them. Supplemented by reference TRBV7-9 and TRBJ2-2, the full variable domain reads DTGVSQNPRHKITKRGQNVTFRCDPISEHNRLYWYRQTLGQGPEFLTYFQNEAQLEKSRLLSDRFSAERPKGSFSTLEIQRTEQGDSAMYLCASSLVTGELFFGEGSRLTVL.

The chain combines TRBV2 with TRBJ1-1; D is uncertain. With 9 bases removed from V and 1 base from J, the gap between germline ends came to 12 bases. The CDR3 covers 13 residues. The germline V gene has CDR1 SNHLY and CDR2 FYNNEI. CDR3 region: CASGWAPNTEAFF. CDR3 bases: TGTGCCAGTGGTTGGGCCCCGAACACTGAAGCTTTCTTT.

The chain's CDR3 is CASSRSGSYNEQFF. CDR3 sequence (DNA): TGTGCCAGCAGCCGATCCGGGAGCTACAATGAGCAGTTCTTC. The gene calls are TRBV6-5 and TRBJ2-1, with D maybe TRBD2 (6 bases). V lost 6 bases, J lost 3 bases, and 12 bases lay in between. CDR3 size: 14 residues. Germline V lookup: CDR1 MNHEY, CDR2 SVGAGI.

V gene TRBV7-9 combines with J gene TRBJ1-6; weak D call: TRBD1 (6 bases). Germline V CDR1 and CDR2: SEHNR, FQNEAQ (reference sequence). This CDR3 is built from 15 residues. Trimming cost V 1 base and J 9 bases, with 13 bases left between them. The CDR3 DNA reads TGTGCCAGCAGCTTAGATGGACAGTGGGGTTCACCCCTCCACTTT. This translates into CASSLDGQWGSPLHF.

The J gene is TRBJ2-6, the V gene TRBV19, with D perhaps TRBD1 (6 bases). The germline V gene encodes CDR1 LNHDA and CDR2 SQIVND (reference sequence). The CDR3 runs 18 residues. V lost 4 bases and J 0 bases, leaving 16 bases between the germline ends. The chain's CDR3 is CASSKSTGGPSGANVLTF. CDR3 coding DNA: TGTGCCAGTAGTAAATCGACAGGCGGTCCCTCTGGGGCCAACGTCCTGACTTTC. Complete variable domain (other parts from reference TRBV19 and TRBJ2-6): DGGITQSPKYLFRKEGQNVTLSCEQNLNHDAMYWYRQDPGQGLRLIYYSQIVNDFQKGDIAEGYSVSREKKESFPLTVTSAQKNPTAFYLCASSKSTGGPSGANVLTFGAGSRLTVL.

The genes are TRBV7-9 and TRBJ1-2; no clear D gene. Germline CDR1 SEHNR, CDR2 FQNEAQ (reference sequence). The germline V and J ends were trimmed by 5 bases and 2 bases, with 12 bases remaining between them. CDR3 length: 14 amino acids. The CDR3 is CASSLDGVNYGYTF. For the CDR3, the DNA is TGTGCCAGCAGCCTGGATGGGGTGAACTATGGCTACACCTTC.

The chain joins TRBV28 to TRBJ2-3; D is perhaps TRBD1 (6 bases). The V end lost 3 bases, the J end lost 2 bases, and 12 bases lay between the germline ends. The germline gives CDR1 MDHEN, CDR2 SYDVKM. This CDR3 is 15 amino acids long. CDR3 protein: CASSLQGRYTDTQYF. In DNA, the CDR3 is TGTGCCAGCAGTTTGCAGGGGCGATACACAGATACGCAGTATTTT. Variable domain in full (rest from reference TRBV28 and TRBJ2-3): DVKVTQSSRYLVKRTGEKVFLECVQDMDHENMFWYRQDPGLGLRLIYFSYDVKMKEKGDIPEGYSVSREKKERFSLILESASTNQTSMYLCASSLQGRYTDTQYFGPGTRLTVL.

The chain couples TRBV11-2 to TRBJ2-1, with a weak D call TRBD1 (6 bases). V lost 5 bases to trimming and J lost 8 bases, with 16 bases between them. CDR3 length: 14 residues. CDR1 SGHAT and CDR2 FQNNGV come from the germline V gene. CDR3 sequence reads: CASSRNTGLHEQFF. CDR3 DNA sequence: TGTGCCAGCAGCAGAAACACAGGGCTTCATGAGCAGTTCTTC.

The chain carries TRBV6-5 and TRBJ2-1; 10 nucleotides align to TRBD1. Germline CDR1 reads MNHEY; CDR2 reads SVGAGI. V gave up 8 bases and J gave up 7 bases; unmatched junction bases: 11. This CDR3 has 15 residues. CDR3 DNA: TGTGCCAGCCCCCGGGACAGGGGAAGTGGAAATGAGCAGTTCTTC. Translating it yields CASPRDRGSGNEQFF.

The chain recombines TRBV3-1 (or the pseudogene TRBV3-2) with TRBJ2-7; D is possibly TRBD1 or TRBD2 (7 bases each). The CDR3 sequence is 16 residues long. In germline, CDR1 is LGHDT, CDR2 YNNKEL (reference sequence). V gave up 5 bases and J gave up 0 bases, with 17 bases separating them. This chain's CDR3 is CASSAPTRGGSYEQYF. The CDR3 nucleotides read TGTGCCAGCAGCGCACCTACCAGGGGGGGCTCCTACGAGCAGTACTTC.

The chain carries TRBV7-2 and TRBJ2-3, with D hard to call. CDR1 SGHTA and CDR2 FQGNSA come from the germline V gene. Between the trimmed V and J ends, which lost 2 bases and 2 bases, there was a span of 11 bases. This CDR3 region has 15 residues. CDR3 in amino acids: CASSLRPSFTDTQYF. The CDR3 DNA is TGTGCCAGCAGCTTACGACCGAGTTTCACAGATACGCAGTATTTT.

CDR3: CASSLEGGLNTEAFF. CDR3 nucleotide sequence: TGCGCCAGCAGCTTAGAAGGCGGCTTGAACACTGAAGCTTTCTTT. V and J are TRBV5-1 and TRBJ1-1; D gene ambiguous. This CDR3 comprises 15 residues. CDR1 is SGHRS, CDR2 YFSETQ, per germline. Trimming took 2 bases from V and 0 from J, leaving 11 bases between them.

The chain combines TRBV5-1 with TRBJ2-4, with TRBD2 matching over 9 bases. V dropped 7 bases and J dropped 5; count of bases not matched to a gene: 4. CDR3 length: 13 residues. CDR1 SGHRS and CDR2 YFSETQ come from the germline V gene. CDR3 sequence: CASRVAGENIQYF. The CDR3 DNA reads TGCGCCAGCCGGGTAGCGGGAGAAAACATTCAGTACTTC.

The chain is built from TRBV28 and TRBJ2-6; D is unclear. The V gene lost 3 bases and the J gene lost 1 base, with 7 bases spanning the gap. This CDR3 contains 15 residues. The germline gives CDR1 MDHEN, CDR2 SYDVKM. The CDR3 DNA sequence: TGTGCCAGCAGTTTCCACAGATCTGGGGCCAACGTCCTGACTTTC. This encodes CASSFHRSGANVLTF.

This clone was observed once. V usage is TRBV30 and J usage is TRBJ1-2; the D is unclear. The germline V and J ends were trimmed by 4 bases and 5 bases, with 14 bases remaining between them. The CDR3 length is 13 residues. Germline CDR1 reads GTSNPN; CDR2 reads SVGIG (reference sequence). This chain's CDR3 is CAWTRPLEYGYTF. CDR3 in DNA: TGTGCCTGGACCCGGCCCCTCGAGTATGGCTACACCTTC.